Listed below are T cell receptor beta chains from one sample, sequenced in a study of cytomegalovirus exposure and HLA in healthy donors. The repertoire was sequenced with immunoSEQ multiplex PCR; TCRdb's copy has only in-frame clones and lacks some. The sample includes 180,000 or so clones, 82% of them seen just once. Sample: PBMCs. These receptors were obtained from a boy younger than 10 in good health and CMV-seronegative. The CDR3 runs from the conserved cysteine through the conserved F or W. A D gene is named only where the DNA matches it firmly. Rows give clone size only sometimes, using once, few, many, or a class for an expanded clone.

size | J | D | V | CDR3 | DNA
- | TRBJ1-4 | - | TRBV7-9 | CASSWRRDGEKLFF | TGTGCCAGCAGCTGGCGACGGGATGGGGAAAAACTGTTTTTT
few | TRBJ2-3 | - | TRBV18 | CASSTRDNTDTQYF | TGTGCCAGCTCAACCCGGGACAACACAGATACGCAGTATTTT
- | TRBJ2-4 | - | TRBV9 | CASSVGSGLAKNIQYF | TGTGCCAGCAGCGTAGGGTCAGGGCTAGCCAAAAACATTCAGTACTTC
- | TRBJ1-2 | TRBD1 | TRBV7-2 | CASSLDRGSNYGYTF | TGTGCCAGCAGCTTAGACAGGGGTTCTAACTATGGCTACACCTTC
- | TRBJ1-1 | - | TRBV18 | CASSPIRGNTEAFF | TGTGCCAGCTCACCGATCAGGGGGAACACTGAAGCTTTCTTT
- | TRBJ1-2 | TRBD1 | TRBV18 | CASSPSTGSLNYGYTF | TGTGCCAGCTCCCCTTCGACAGGGTCGCTAAACTATGGCTACACCTTC
- | TRBJ2-7 | TRBD1 | TRBV6-5 | CASSRDRGLYEQYF | TGTGCCAGCAGTAGAGACAGGGGTCTGTACGAGCAGTACTTC
- | TRBJ2-7 | - | TRBV11-2 | CASSLVGQYF | TGTGCCAGCAGCTTAGTCGGGCAGTACTTC
- | TRBJ2-5 | - | TRBV7-9 | CASSPPTGQGETQYF | TGTGCCAGCAGCCCCCCAACGGGACAAGGGGAGACCCAGTACTTC
few | TRBJ1-4 | - | TRBV7-8 | CASSLASRGNEKLFF | TGTGCCAGCAGCTTAGCTTCACGGGGGAATGAAAAACTGTTTTTT
- | TRBJ1-5 | - | TRBV6-6 | CASSRAGNQPQHF | TGTGCCAGCAGCAGGGCCGGTAATCAGCCCCAGCATTTT
few | TRBJ1-6 | - | TRBV6-4 | CASSGRSPLHF | TGTGCCAGCAGCGGCAGGTCACCCCTCCACTTT
- | TRBJ2-4 | TRBD1 | TRBV2 | CASSYRQGAGNIQYF | TGTGCCAGCAGTTATAGACAGGGGGCCGGAAACATTCAGTACTTC
- | TRBJ1-2 | - | TRBV5-1 | CASSPNIEDVRGYTF | TGCGCCAGCAGCCCGAACATCGAGGATGTCCGGGGCTACACCTTC
- | TRBJ2-3 | TRBD2 | TRBV5-1 | CASSSGLAGGGDTQYF | TGCGCCAGCAGCTCGGGACTAGCGGGGGGGGGAGATACGCAGTATTTT
- | TRBJ2-1 | - | TRBV19 | CASSRGAMSYNEQFF | TGTGCCAGTAGTCGGGGGGCCATGTCCTACAATGAGCAGTTCTTC
- | TRBJ2-7 | - | TRBV7-3 | CASSLDSTYEQYF | TGTGCCAGCAGCTTAGACAGTACCTACGAGCAGTACTTC
few | TRBJ2-3 | - | TRBV5-6 | CASSLGGGGAGDTQYF | TGTGCCAGCAGCTTAGGAGGTGGGGGGGCGGGAGATACGCAGTATTTT
- | TRBJ2-3 | TRBD2 | TRBV5-1 | CASTRGSGGTTDTQYF | TGCGCCAGCACCCGAGGCAGCGGGGGGACCACAGATACGCAGTATTTT
- | TRBJ1-2 | TRBD1 | TRBV27 | CASSFGTGGSYGYTF | TGTGCCAGCAGTTTCGGGACAGGGGGCAGCTATGGCTACACCTTC
- | TRBJ2-5 | - | TRBV2 | CASSPTDSGGTQYF | TGTGCCAGCAGCCCCACCGACTCCGGGGGGACCCAGTACTTC
- | TRBJ2-4 | TRBD2 | TRBV4-3 | CASSQGLASGGKNIQYF | TGCGCCAGCAGCCAAGGGTTGGCTAGCGGGGGGAAAAACATTCAGTACTTC
once | TRBJ2-3 | TRBD2 | TRBV18 | CASSPPLSGGDGDTQYF | TGTGCCAGCTCACCACCATTGAGCGGGGGCGATGGAGATACGCAGTATTTT
- | TRBJ1-1 | - | TRBV5-1 | CASRQEGAEAFF | TGCGCCAGCAGACAGGAAGGGGCTGAAGCTTTCTTT
once | TRBJ1-1 | - | TRBV4-1 | CASRKVGGTEAFF | TGCGCCAGCAGAAAGGTAGGAGGGACTGAAGCTTTCTTT
few | TRBJ1-2 | - | TRBV4-3 | CASSQVLGGGAYGYTF | TGCGCCAGCAGCCAAGTATTGGGGGGAGGAGCCTATGGCTACACCTTC
- | TRBJ1-1 | - | TRBV7-3 | CASSLDPDRMNTEAFF | TGTGCCAGCAGCTTAGATCCCGACAGGATGAACACTGAAGCTTTCTTT
- | TRBJ2-5 | TRBD1 | TRBV6-1 | CAIMGTGGETQYF | TGTGCCATCATGGGGACAGGGGGAGAGACCCAGTACTTC
- | TRBJ2-7 | TRBD1 | TRBV2 | CASSRGTGAYEQYF | TGTGCCAGCAGTCGAGGGACAGGGGCTTACGAGCAGTACTTC
- | TRBJ2-7 | - | TRBV7-9 | CASSWDTPREQYF | TGTGCCAGCAGCTGGGACACCCCTCGTGAGCAGTACTTC
once | TRBJ1-2 | TRBD1 | TRBV6-1 | CASSRQGEYGYTF | TGTGCCAGCTCGAGACAGGGAGAGTATGGCTACACCTTC
- | TRBJ1-3 | TRBD1 | TRBV19 | CASETGDRPAGNTIYF | TGTGCCAGCGAAACAGGGGACCGACCCGCTGGAAACACCATATATTTT
- | TRBJ1-2 | - | TRBV9 | CASSVGATPSNYGYTF | TGTGCCAGCAGCGTAGGGGCCACCCCCTCCAACTATGGCTACACCTTC
once | TRBJ2-1 | - | TRBV7-3 | CASSSRGEDNEQFF | TGTGCCAGCAGCTCCCGCGGGGAAGACAATGAGCAGTTCTTC
- | TRBJ1-2 | TRBD1 | TRBV5-1 | CASSLGQGADYGYTF | TGCGCCAGCAGCTTGGGACAGGGGGCGGACTATGGCTACACCTTC
- | TRBJ2-7 | TRBD1 | TRBV11-2 | CASSLPGTGALEQYF | TGTGCCAGCAGCCTACCCGGGACAGGGGCTCTAGAGCAGTACTTC
- | TRBJ2-3 | - | TRBV5-4 | CASSFTTDTQYF | TGTGCCAGCAGCTTTACAACAGATACGCAGTATTTT
- | TRBJ2-3 | - | TRBV19 | CASRRGGGTDTQYF | TGTGCCAGTAGGAGGGGGGGTGGCACAGATACGCAGTATTTT
- | TRBJ2-5 | TRBD1 | TRBV10-3 | CATGTGQETQYF | TGTGCCACAGGGACAGGACAAGAGACCCAGTACTTC
- | TRBJ1-6 | - | TRBV5-5 | CASSTRGVSYNSPLHF | TGTGCCAGCAGCACGCGGGGGGTCTCCTATAATTCACCCCTCCACTTT
few | TRBJ2-3 | - | TRBV27 | CASMFGGGAAEDTQYF | TGTGCCAGCATGTTTGGAGGGGGGGCCGCCGAAGATACGCAGTATTTT
- | TRBJ2-1 | - | TRBV11-3 | CASSSTPGSLEQFF | TGTGCCAGCAGCTCCACCCCGGGATCTCTAGAGCAGTTCTTC
- | TRBJ1-2 | - | TRBV15 | CATSRDLGLTF | TGTGCCACCAGCAGAGATCTCGGGTTAACCTTC
once | TRBJ1-5 | - | TRBV18 | CASSEMYRDNQPQHF | TGTGCCAGCTCAGAAATGTACAGGGACAATCAGCCCCAGCATTTT
- | TRBJ2-5 | - | TRBV5-4 | CASSLKEETQYF | TGTGCCAGCAGCTTGAAGGAGGAGACCCAGTACTTC
few | TRBJ2-7 | - | TRBV5-4 | CASSLAPAVLASTYEQYF | TGTGCCAGCAGCTTGGCCCCAGCGGTATTAGCAAGTACCTACGAGCAGTACTTC